These T cell receptor beta chains were read from a single sample in a study of breast tumors, draining lymph nodes, adjacent tissues. TCRdb re-called the multiplex PCR reads through MiXCR, storing one row per CDR3 protein. The profile covers 83,000 or so distinct CDR3 sequences, with about 21% appearing a single time and approximately 2.5% taken by the ten largest. Sequencing was done on a sample of axillary lymph node tissue. These receptors originate from a female donor with breast cancer. Some clones in this sample may be carry-over from other donors' samples. Both conserved end residues are part of each CDR3. The D gene is left open where the match is weak. A clone size is listed for some rows: how often the clone was seen (once, few, many), or a class if it is expanded.

d_call,clone_size,v_call,j_call,cdr3_nt,cdr3_aa
.,many,TRBV12-3/TRBV12-4,TRBJ2-7,TGTGCCAGCAGTTTAGGCTTTAGCTCCTACGAGCAGTACTTC,CASSLGFSSYEQYF
TRBD1,.,TRBV18,TRBJ1-2,TGTGCCAGCTCCGGGACAGAAGTCTATGGCTACACCTTC,CASSGTEVYGYTF
TRBD2,many,TRBV12-3/TRBV12-4,TRBJ2-5,TGTGCCAGCACCGGGACTACCGGAGAGACCCAGTACTTC,CASTGTTGETQYF
.,many,TRBV6-6,TRBJ2-7,TGTGCCAGCAGTTACACCACGGACAGCAACGAGCAGTACTTC,CASSYTTDSNEQYF
.,many,TRBV11-3,TRBJ2-5,TGTGCCAGCAGCTTATCTGGGGGTCCTGAGACCCAGTACTTC,CASSLSGGPETQYF
TRBD2,many,TRBV20-1,TRBJ2-3,TGCAGTGCTAGGGTAAGACTAGCGGGGGGCACAGATACGCAGTATTTT,CSARVRLAGGTDTQYF
.,.,TRBV27,TRBJ1-6,TGTGCCAGCATGATCTTGGGGAGGGTGGGTAATTCACCCCTCCACTTT,CASMILGRVGNSPLHF
TRBD1,many,TRBV19,TRBJ2-1,TGTGCCAGTAGTACGGACAGGGCAGGCGAGCAGTTCTTC,CASSTDRAGEQFF
TRBD2,few,TRBV6-2/TRBV6-3,TRBJ2-1,TGTGCCAGCAGTCCGCCCCCCGGGACTAGCGGGCGTAATGAGCAGTTCTTC,CASSPPPGTSGRNEQFF
.,many,TRBV20-1,TRBJ1-2,TGCAGTGCTAGACCAACAGTCGGGGGCCAGTTGAGATTCTATGGCTACACCTTC,CSARPTVGGQLRFYGYTF
.,.,TRBV2,TRBJ2-5,TGTGCCAGCAGTCGACAGAGAAAAGAGACCCAGTACTTC,CASSRQRKETQYF
.,few,TRBV30,TRBJ1-3,TGTGCCTGGAGTGTATACTCTGGAAACACCATATATTTT,CAWSVYSGNTIYF
TRBD1,many,TRBV2,TRBJ1-5,TGTGCCAGCAGATCCGGGACAGGGGCTCAGCCCCAGCATTTT,CASRSGTGAQPQHF
.,few,TRBV5-1,TRBJ2-2,TGCGCCAGCAGCCCGGATGGGGGCACCGGGGAGCTGTTTTTT,CASSPDGGTGELFF
.,few,TRBV3-1,TRBJ1-2,TGTGCCAGCAGTACGCCGGGCCTCTATGGCTACACCTTC,CASSTPGLYGYTF
.,many,TRBV5-6,TRBJ2-7,TGTGCCAGCGCCTTGTTTCGGGGTGCCTCCTACGAGCAGTACTTC,CASALFRGASYEQYF
.,many,TRBV7-3,TRBJ2-1,TGTGCCAGCAGCTGGGGAGGAACGAGCTACAATGAGCAGTTCTTC,CASSWGGTSYNEQFF
.,many,TRBV5-1,TRBJ1-2,TGCGCCAGCAGCATGGGACAACTTAACTATGGCTACACCTTC,CASSMGQLNYGYTF
TRBD2,.,TRBV30,TRBJ2-1,TGTGCCTGGAGTGTGACTAGCTTGGCTAAAGGCAATGAGCAGTTCTTC,CAWSVTSLAKGNEQFF
.,many,TRBV20-1,TRBJ1-6,TGCAGTGCGGGGAGGGGGTCCCCAACCCTCCACTTT,CSAGRGSPTLHF
TRBD1,many,TRBV15,TRBJ1-6,TGTGCCACCAGCGGAGACCGACAGGGCAATTCACCCCTCCACTTT,CATSGDRQGNSPLHF
TRBD1,.,TRBV18,TRBJ2-1,TGTGCCAGCTCAGCGACAGGGCCTTACAATGAGCAGTTCTTC,CASSATGPYNEQFF
.,many,TRBV12-3/TRBV12-4,TRBJ2-1,TGTGCCAGCAGCCGTGACACTTACAATGAGCAGTTCTTC,CASSRDTYNEQFF
TRBD2,.,TRBV30,TRBJ2-1,TGTGCCTGGAGTGGCTGGGAGGGCCGCAATGAGCAGTTCTTC,CAWSGWEGRNEQFF
.,many,TRBV24-1,TRBJ2-2,TGTGCCACCAGTGAACCCCGATCCGTGACCGGGGAGCTGTTTTTT,CATSEPRSVTGELFF
TRBD1,many,TRBV4-3,TRBJ1-6,TGCGCCAGCAGCCAAGACCGCGACAGGGGTTCACCCCTCCACTTT,CASSQDRDRGSPLHF
.,many,TRBV2,TRBJ2-6,TGTGCCAGCAGGAAGGACGGGGCTGGGGCCAACGTCCTGACTTTC,CASRKDGAGANVLTF
.,many,TRBV4-2,TRBJ2-2,TGTGCCAGCAGCCAAGCAGGGGCGCTGAACACCGGGGAGCTGTTTTTT,CASSQAGALNTGELFF
TRBD2,many,TRBV5-4,TRBJ2-2,TGTGCCAGCAGCTTGGCGGGGGGATTCACCGGGGAGCTGTTTTTT,CASSLAGGFTGELFF